The source of this TCR beta chain is a study of blood T cells in healthy people across ages. Donors gave around 10 milliliters of peripheral blood apiece. In germline, CDR1 is SGHRS, CDR2 YFSETQ. Trimming removed 3 bases from V and 6 bases from J; junction bases left unmatched: 10. This CDR3 spans 16 amino acids. A second PCR of 7 to 11 cycles used a sample-barcoded 5' primer and a J-beta primer mix. TCRdb re-called the 5' RACE reads through MiXCR, storing one row per CDR3 protein. The table has hundreds of thousands of distinct CDR3 sequences, approximately 25% seen once. These data were also reused for a study on T cells of mothers and their children.

The V and J genes are TRBV5-1 and TRBJ2-2; 8 bases align to TRBD1. Sample: blood. The clonotype comes from a boy younger than 18 in good health. CDR3 in amino acids: CASSSSQGAVAGELFF. The CDR3 nucleotides read TGCGCCAGCAGCTCCAGCCAGGGGGCAGTCGCCGGGGAGCTGTTTTTT.